These 2 T cell receptor beta chains were sequenced from one sample in a study of cytotoxic CD8 clonotypes in ibrutinib-treated CLL. TCRdb's copy holds only in-frame clones and misses some; the assay was immunoSEQ multiplex PCR. This sample has tens of thousands of clones, with approximately 82% found just once. This specimen was PBMCs, taken after 24 months of ibrutinib treatment. The receptor source for this set is a human donor with chronic lymphocytic leukemia.

V and J are TRBV5-6 and TRBJ2-4, with D maybe TRBD1 (5 bases). This CDR3 spans 18 amino acids. Germline assignment: CDR1 SGHDT and CDR2 YYEEEE. V was pared by 2 bases and J by 0 bases, with 18 bases between. The chain's CDR3 is CASSFRTGTQGAKNIQYF. The CDR3 DNA reads TGTGCCAGCAGCTTTCGTACAGGCACCCAAGGAGCCAAAAACATTCAGTACTTC.

The chain couples TRBV27 to TRBJ2-7; TRBD1 matches at 9 bases. The junction had 5 bases not matched to a gene; V was cut back by 5 bases and J by 3 bases. Germline-derived CDR1 and CDR2 are MNHEY and SMNVEV (reference sequence). The CDR3 has 14 residues. The DNA of the CDR3 is TGTGCCAGCAGTCAACAGGGGGCGAACTACGAGCAGTACTTC. Amino acid sequence: CASSQQGANYEQYF.